The present T cell receptor beta chain was sequenced within a study of blood T cell repertoires in COVID-19. On the study more broadly: There were acute and convalescent COVID-19 samples, and they came from the United States, Italy and Spain. T cells, B-cell-depleted T cells, or PBMCs provided the cDNA or gDNA that served as material.

The CDR3 spans 21 residues. CDR1 is MRHNA and CDR2 is SNTAGT in the germline V gene. Trimming took 2 bases from V and 0 from J; bases not matched to a gene: 10. Source study methods: For nucleated cells, counts were estimated from reference gene primer amplification. The repertoire was sequenced with immunoSEQ multiplex PCR; TCRdb's copy has only in-frame clones and lacks some. That table gives V, J and clone size, and the DNA gave D and trimming. The sample yields 90,000 to 120,000 clones, approximately 80% seen once. The sequence derives from a man between 65 and 85 years old with acute or convalescent COVID-19. The gene calls are TRBV6-4 and TRBJ2-1, with 16 bases aligning to TRBD2. The sequencing input was peripheral blood. This chain's CDR3 is CASSDGGTSGGVQSSYNEQFF. In nucleotides, the CDR3 is TGTGCCAGCAGTGACGGAGGGACTAGCGGGGGGGTCCAGAGCTCCTACAATGAGCAGTTCTTC.